This T cell receptor beta chain comes out of a study of control samples from healthy donors and cancer patients. V was pared by 5 bases and J by 5 bases, with 12 bases between. The germline gives CDR1 SGHVS, CDR2 FNYEAQ. The CDR3 spans 13 residues. TCRdb keeps only in-frame clones here, not all; method: immunoSEQ multiplex PCR. The sample consists of around 100,000 clones, around 89% of them appearing once. The rearrangement uses TRBV7-6 and TRBJ2-5, with D hard to call. Sequenced: PBMCs. This TCR was recovered from a man between 60 and 70 years old with lung cancer. CDR3 nucleotide sequence: TGTGCCAGCAGCCCTAATGTCGGGGAGACCCAGTACTTC. This encodes CASSPNVGETQYF.